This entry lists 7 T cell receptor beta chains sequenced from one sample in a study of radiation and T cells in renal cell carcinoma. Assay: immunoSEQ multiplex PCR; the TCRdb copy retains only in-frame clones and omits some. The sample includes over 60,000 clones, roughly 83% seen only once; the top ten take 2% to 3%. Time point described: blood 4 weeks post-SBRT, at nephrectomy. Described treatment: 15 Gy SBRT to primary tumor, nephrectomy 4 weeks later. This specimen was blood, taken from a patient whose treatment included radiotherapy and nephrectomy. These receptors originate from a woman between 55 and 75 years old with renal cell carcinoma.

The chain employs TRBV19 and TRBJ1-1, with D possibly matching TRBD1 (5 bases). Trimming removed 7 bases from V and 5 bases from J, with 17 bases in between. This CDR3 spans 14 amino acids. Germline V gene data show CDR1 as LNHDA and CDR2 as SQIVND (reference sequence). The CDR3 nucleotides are TGTGCCAGTACCGTCCGCGGGGGGAATACTGAAGCTTTCTTT. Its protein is CASTVRGGNTEAFF.

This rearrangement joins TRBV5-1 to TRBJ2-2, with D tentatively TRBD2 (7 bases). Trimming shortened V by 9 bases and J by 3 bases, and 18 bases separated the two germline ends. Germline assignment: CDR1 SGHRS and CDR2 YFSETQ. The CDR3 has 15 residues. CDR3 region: CATHVQGGDTGELFF. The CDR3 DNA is TGCGCCACCCACGTTCAAGGGGGGGACACCGGGGAGCTGTTTTTT. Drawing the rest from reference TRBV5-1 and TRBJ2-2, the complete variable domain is KAGVTQTPRYLIKTRGQQVTLSCSPISGHRSVSWYQQTPGQGLQFLFEYFSETQRNKGNFPGRFSGRQFSNSRSEMNVSTLELGDSALYLCATHVQGGDTGELFFGEGSRLTVL.

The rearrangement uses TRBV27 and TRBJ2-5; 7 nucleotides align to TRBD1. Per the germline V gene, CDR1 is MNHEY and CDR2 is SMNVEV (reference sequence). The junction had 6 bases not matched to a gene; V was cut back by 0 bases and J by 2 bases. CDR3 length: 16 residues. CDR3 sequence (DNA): TGTGCCAGCAGTTTATCGAGATGGGACAGTCAAGAGACCCAGTACTTC. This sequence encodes CASSLSRWDSQETQYF.

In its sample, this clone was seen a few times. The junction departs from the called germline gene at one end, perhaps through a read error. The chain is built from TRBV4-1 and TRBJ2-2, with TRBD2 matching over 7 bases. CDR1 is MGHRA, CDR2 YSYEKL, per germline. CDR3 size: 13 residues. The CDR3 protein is CASSQAGSGELFF. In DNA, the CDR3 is TGTGCCAGCAGCCAAGCGGGGTCCGGGGAGCTGTTTTTT.

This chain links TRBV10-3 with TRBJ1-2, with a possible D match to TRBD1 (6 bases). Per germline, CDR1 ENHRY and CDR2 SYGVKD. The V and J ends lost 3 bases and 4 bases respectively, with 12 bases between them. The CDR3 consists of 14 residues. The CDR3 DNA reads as TGTGCCATCAGTGACGGGGGCGTCGTCTATGGCTACACCTTC. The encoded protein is CAISDGGVVYGYTF.

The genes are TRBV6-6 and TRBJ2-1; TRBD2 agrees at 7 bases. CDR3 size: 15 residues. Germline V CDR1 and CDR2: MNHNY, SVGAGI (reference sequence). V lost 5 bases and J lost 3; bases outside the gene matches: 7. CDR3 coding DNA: TGTGCCAGCAGTGACAGCCGGGGGGTCTACAATGAGCAGTTCTTC. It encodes CASSDSRGVYNEQFF.

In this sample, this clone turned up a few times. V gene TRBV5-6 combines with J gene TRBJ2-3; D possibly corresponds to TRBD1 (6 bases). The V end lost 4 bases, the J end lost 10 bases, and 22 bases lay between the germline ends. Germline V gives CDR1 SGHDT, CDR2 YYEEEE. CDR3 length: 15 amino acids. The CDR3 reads CASSLGPQGSWAQYF. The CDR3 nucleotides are TGTGCCAGCAGCCTCGGGCCCCAGGGGAGTTGGGCGCAGTATTTT.